This TCR beta chain came from a study of blood T cells in healthy people across ages. General study findings and limits: As naive T cell percentage varied, TCR beta diversity correlated strongly with it.

The CDR3 has 14 residues. Per the germline V gene, CDR1 is SQVTM and CDR2 is ANQGSEA. Trimming cost V 4 bases and J 5 bases, with 14 bases left between them. In the case of this clonotype: No antigen is known for it.

For the second PCR, which ran for roughly 7 to 11 cycles, a sample-barcoded 5' primer and a J-beta primer mix were used. TCRdb re-called the 5' RACE reads through MiXCR, storing one row per CDR3 protein. The repertoire includes around 870,000 distinct CDR3 sequences, 25% to 30% of them detected once, and about 18% sits in the top ten. The sequence was obtained from a woman at least 80 years old in good health. This chain uses TRBV29-1 with TRBJ2-2; D gene unclear. The sample consisted of blood. In nucleotides, the CDR3 is TGCAGCGTTGTGGCTCCCTGGGGAACCGGGGAGCTGTTTTTT. Protein sequence: CSVVAPWGTGELFF.